The present entry profiles one T cell receptor beta chain with its context. No antigen is known for it. This sample was included in a study of cytomegalovirus exposure and HLA in healthy donors. Study as a whole: Around 85 million unique TCR sequences came from HLA-typed donors in an early release. Study-level results: The investigators catalogued under 200 TCR beta chains as cytomegalovirus-associated. Later examination showed HLA-associated TCR beta chains had greater clonal expansion than equally common others.

The PCR was carried out with 60 Vbeta primers and 13 Jbeta primers. Method: immunoSEQ multiplex PCR; TCRdb's copy keeps in-frame clones and lacks some. The table has some 180,000 clones, around 75% seen once. Germline lookup yields CDR1 SGHRS and CDR2 YFSETQ. The CDR3 has 14 residues. V was trimmed by 2 bases and J by 0 bases, leaving 5 bases between them. Among the donors, all were healthy bone marrow donors. The chain has TRBV5-1 and TRBJ2-2, with D unclear. The sequencing sample was made of PBMCs. The receptor was derived from a male donor in good health and CMV-seronegative. The CDR3 here is CASSLHANTGELFF. The DNA of the CDR3 is TGCGCCAGCAGCTTACATGCGAACACCGGGGAGCTGTTTTTT.